This TCR beta chain emerged from a study of graft-versus-host responses after intestinal transplantation. Study overall: Every transplant recipient was induced with anti-thymocyte globulin, then maintained on tacrolimus and steroids for two to three years. Study-level results: Peak circulating GvH clone levels tracked with early post-transplant HvG declines. GvH clones occurred in recipient marrow; some first appeared in ileum or blood.

Germline CDR1 and CDR2: SEHNR and FQNEAQ (reference sequence). This CDR3 contains 15 residues. The germline V and J ends were trimmed by 6 bases and 5 bases, with 19 bases remaining between them. TCRdb's table, derived via immunoSEQ multiplex PCR, lists solely in-frame clones and lacks some. The table has 60,000 to 65,000 clones, 85% to 95% seen once. Comments on this clone: As yet, its antigen is unknown.

The chain has TRBV7-9 and TRBJ2-5, with D possibly TRBD2 on 7 matching bases. The sequence was obtained from a human donor who was the organ donor for an intestinal transplant. The specimen was unstimulated CD8+ T cells sorted from spleen or lymph node cells, collected before transplant. CDR3 in DNA: TGTGCCAGCAGACCTTTGGGGGGGGCGGTGGAGACCCAGTACTTC. The encoded protein is CASRPLGGAVETQYF.